This is a list of T cell receptor beta chains from one sample in a study of blood T cell repertoires in COVID-19. Clones were read by immunoSEQ multiplex PCR, and TCRdb kept only the in-frame ones, dropping some. The sample includes roughly 75,000 clones, 85% seen only once; the top ten take roughly 9.3%. The sequencing input was peripheral blood. Receptors were obtained from a man between 45 and 60 years old with COVID-19, enrolled during active disease. The CDR3 runs from the conserved cysteine through the conserved F or W. A D gene is named only where the DNA matches it firmly. Only part of the rows carry a size: once, few, many, or a class if the clone is expanded.

CDR3 length: 13; clone size: NA; V gene: TRBV27; D gene: NA; J gene: TRBJ2-7; CDR3 protein: CASSFNRAREQYF; CDR3 DNA: TGTGCCAGCAGTTTTAACAGGGCTCGAGAGCAGTACTTC
CDR3 length: 16; clone size: once; V gene: TRBV5-6; D gene: NA; J gene: TRBJ2-4; CDR3 protein: CASSLGAAVAKNIQYF; CDR3 DNA: TGTGCCAGCAGCTTGGGGGCAGCGGTAGCCAAAAACATTCAGTACTTC
CDR3 length: 16; clone size: NA; V gene: TRBV30; D gene: TRBD1; J gene: TRBJ2-5; CDR3 protein: CAWSSWTGGLEETQYF; CDR3 DNA: TGTGCCTGGAGTTCATGGACAGGGGGCTTAGAAGAGACCCAGTACTTC
CDR3 length: 14; clone size: NA; V gene: TRBV28; D gene: NA; J gene: TRBJ1-5; CDR3 protein: CASSPSRDNQPQHF; CDR3 DNA: TGTGCCAGCAGCCCCAGCAGGGACAATCAGCCCCAGCATTTT
CDR3 length: 11; clone size: NA; V gene: TRBV20-1; D gene: NA; J gene: TRBJ2-7; CDR3 protein: CSALTYGEQYF; CDR3 DNA: TGCAGTGCTCTTACTTACGGGGAGCAGTACTTC
CDR3 length: 16; clone size: once; V gene: TRBV11-1; D gene: NA; J gene: TRBJ2-3; CDR3 protein: CASSKGAGRSTDTQYF; CDR3 DNA: TGTGCCAGCAGCAAGGGGGCAGGGAGGTCTACAGATACGCAGTATTTT
CDR3 length: 14; clone size: NA; V gene: TRBV7-9; D gene: NA; J gene: TRBJ2-1; CDR3 protein: CASSLVLAGNEQFF; CDR3 DNA: TGTGCCAGCAGCTTGGTACTCGCGGGCAATGAGCAGTTCTTC
CDR3 length: 16; clone size: NA; V gene: TRBV19; D gene: NA; J gene: TRBJ1-4; CDR3 protein: CASSIEDSSTNEKLFF; CDR3 DNA: TGTGCCAGTAGTATAGAGGACAGCTCAACTAATGAAAAACTGTTTTTT
CDR3 length: 13; clone size: NA; V gene: TRBV12-3/TRBV12-4; D gene: NA; J gene: TRBJ2-2; CDR3 protein: CASSSRQTGELFF; CDR3 DNA: TGTGCCAGCAGTTCCCGACAGACCGGGGAGCTGTTTTTT
CDR3 length: 16; clone size: once; V gene: TRBV6-1; D gene: NA; J gene: TRBJ1-5; CDR3 protein: CASSERPAGMVQPQHF; CDR3 DNA: TGTGCCAGCAGTGAAAGGCCCGCAGGGATGGTCCAGCCCCAGCATTTT
CDR3 length: 16; clone size: few; V gene: TRBV5-4; D gene: TRBD2; J gene: TRBJ2-1; CDR3 protein: CASSSRGVSQGYEQFF; CDR3 DNA: TGTGCCAGCAGCTCACGGGGGGTTAGCCAGGGATATGAGCAGTTCTTC
CDR3 length: 15; clone size: NA; V gene: TRBV28; D gene: TRBD1; J gene: TRBJ1-4; CDR3 protein: CASRQTPGGAAKLFF; CDR3 DNA: TGTGCCAGCAGGCAAACCCCAGGGGGCGCGGCAAAACTGTTTTTT
CDR3 length: 13; clone size: NA; V gene: TRBV7-3; D gene: NA; J gene: TRBJ2-3; CDR3 protein: CASSSMLADTQYF; CDR3 DNA: TGTGCCAGCAGCTCGATGCTAGCGGATACGCAGTATTTT
CDR3 length: 13; clone size: NA; V gene: TRBV5-4; D gene: NA; J gene: TRBJ2-5; CDR3 protein: CASSLVGVETQYF; CDR3 DNA: TGTGCCAGCAGCTTGGTAGGGGTGGAGACCCAGTACTTC
CDR3 length: 13; clone size: NA; V gene: TRBV20-1; D gene: TRBD1; J gene: TRBJ1-1; CDR3 protein: CSASQGGNTEAFF; CDR3 DNA: TGCAGTGCTAGTCAAGGGGGCAACACTGAAGCTTTCTTT
CDR3 length: 13; clone size: NA; V gene: TRBV12-3/TRBV12-4; D gene: NA; J gene: TRBJ2-7; CDR3 protein: CASSLVVSYEQYF; CDR3 DNA: TGTGCCAGCAGTTTAGTAGTCTCCTACGAGCAGTACTTC
CDR3 length: 16; clone size: once; V gene: TRBV28; D gene: NA; J gene: TRBJ1-5; CDR3 protein: CASSSPQGLGNQPQHF; CDR3 DNA: TGTGCCAGCAGTTCCCCTCAGGGACTTGGTAATCAGCCCCAGCATTTT
CDR3 length: 15; clone size: NA; V gene: TRBV10-1; D gene: NA; J gene: TRBJ2-2; CDR3 protein: CASSESVAGSGELFF; CDR3 DNA: TGCGCCAGCAGTGAGTCGGTGGCAGGGTCCGGGGAGCTGTTTTTT
CDR3 length: 14; clone size: few; V gene: TRBV11-2; D gene: NA; J gene: TRBJ1-2; CDR3 protein: CASSPDGGGYGYTF; CDR3 DNA: TGTGCCAGCAGCCCAGACGGGGGTGGCTATGGCTACACCTTC
CDR3 length: 15; clone size: NA; V gene: TRBV28; D gene: TRBD2; J gene: TRBJ2-1; CDR3 protein: CASSLSSGSIDEQFF; CDR3 DNA: TGTGCCAGCAGTTTATCTAGCGGGAGTATCGATGAGCAGTTCTTC
CDR3 length: 16; clone size: once; V gene: TRBV6-1; D gene: TRBD2; J gene: TRBJ2-1; CDR3 protein: CASSDPGTSGNNEQFF; CDR3 DNA: TGTGCCAGCAGTGATCCCGGGACTAGCGGGAACAATGAGCAGTTCTTC
CDR3 length: 14; clone size: NA; V gene: TRBV27; D gene: NA; J gene: TRBJ2-1; CDR3 protein: CASSPNSQGHEQFF; CDR3 DNA: TGTGCCAGCAGTCCGAATTCACAGGGTCATGAGCAGTTCTTC
CDR3 length: 11; clone size: NA; V gene: TRBV7-2; D gene: NA; J gene: TRBJ2-4; CDR3 protein: CASTQKNIQYF; CDR3 DNA: TGTGCCAGCACCCAAAAAAACATTCAGTACTTC
CDR3 length: 14; clone size: NA; V gene: TRBV7-3; D gene: TRBD2; J gene: TRBJ2-7; CDR3 protein: CASSLIAGAVEQYF; CDR3 DNA: TGTGCCAGCAGCTTAATAGCGGGAGCTGTAGAGCAGTACTTC
CDR3 length: 13; clone size: NA; V gene: TRBV24-1; D gene: NA; J gene: TRBJ2-3; CDR3 protein: CATSVGGTDTQYF; CDR3 DNA: TGTGCCACCAGTGTCGGGGGCACAGATACGCAGTATTTT
CDR3 length: 12; clone size: NA; V gene: TRBV30; D gene: TRBD1; J gene: TRBJ2-7; CDR3 protein: CAWSITGVEQYF; CDR3 DNA: TGTGCCTGGAGTATTACAGGGGTCGAGCAGTACTTC